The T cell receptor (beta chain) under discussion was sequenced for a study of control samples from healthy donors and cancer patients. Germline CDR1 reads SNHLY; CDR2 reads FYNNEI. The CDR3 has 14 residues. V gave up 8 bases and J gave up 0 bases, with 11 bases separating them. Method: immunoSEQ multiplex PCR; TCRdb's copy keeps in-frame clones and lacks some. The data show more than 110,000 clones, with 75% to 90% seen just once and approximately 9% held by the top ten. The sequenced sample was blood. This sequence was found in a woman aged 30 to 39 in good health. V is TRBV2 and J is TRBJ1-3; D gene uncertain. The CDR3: CASRVEISGNTIYF. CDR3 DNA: TGTGCCAGCCGGGTCGAGATCTCTGGAAACACCATATATTTT.